This entry lists 12 T cell receptor beta chains sequenced from one sample in a study of shared T cell receptors in the human thymus. Profiling relied on immunoSEQ multiplex PCR, and the TCRdb table lists in-frame clones only, not all of them. Counted here are 55,000 to 75,000 clones, 90% to 95% occurring once; the ten biggest clones make up 0.03% to 0.04%. The sequenced material came from thymocytes. Receptors originate from a human donor.

The chain combines TRBV27 with TRBJ1-4, with a tentative D call TRBD1 (5 bases). The CDR3 runs 20 residues. CDR1 is MNHEY, CDR2 SMNVEV, per germline (reference sequence). Trimming stripped 3 bases from V and 0 bases from J, with 23 bases between. The CDR3: CASSFFKPTLGAATNEKLFF. CDR3 nucleotides: TGTGCCAGCAGTTTCTTTAAACCCACATTAGGGGCTGCAACTAATGAAAAACTGTTTTTT.

V is TRBV5-4 and J is TRBJ1-2; D remains unclear. The CDR3 length is 12 residues. Trimming pared 4 bases from V and 8 bases from J, leaving 12 bases between. The germline V gene encodes CDR1 SGHNT and CDR2 YYREEE (reference sequence). This chain's CDR3 is CASSGRGKGYTF. The CDR3 DNA follows: TGTGCCAGCAGCGGCAGAGGAAAGGGCTACACCTTC.

The gene calls are TRBV7-9 and TRBJ1-2; no clear D. Trimming left V 6 bases short and J 7 bases short, with 30 bases between. The CDR3 totals 18 residues. Germline CDR1 and CDR2: SEHNR and FQNEAQ (reference sequence). The CDR3 loop reads CASRRTRTSGKGSCGYTF. The CDR3 DNA is TGTGCCAGCAGAAGGACCCGGACTTCTGGAAAAGGGAGTTGTGGCTACACCTTC.

This chain links TRBV27 with TRBJ2-7; D is undetermined. From germline, CDR1 is MNHEY and CDR2 SMNVEV (reference sequence). There are 14 residues in the CDR3. V lost 6 bases and J 0 bases, leaving 12 bases between the germline ends. As DNA, the CDR3 is TGTGCCAGCAGCTCAGGAGCCAGCTCCTACGAGCAGTACTTC. Translated, it gives CASSSGASSYEQYF.

The table lists this clone with a count of one. J is TRBJ2-5 and V is TRBV29-1, with D possibly being TRBD2 (7 bases). This CDR3 region has 13 residues. CDR1 is SQVTM and CDR2 is ANQGSEA in the germline V gene. V lost 6 bases, J lost 1 base, and 12 bases lay in between. The CDR3 reads CSVAGQIQETQYF. CDR3 DNA: TGCAGCGTAGCGGGACAAATCCAAGAGACCCAGTACTTC.

The chain carries TRBV9 and TRBJ2-6; 7 bases line up with TRBD1. Per germline, CDR1 SGDLS and CDR2 YYNGEE. This CDR3 comprises 21 residues. V shed 1 base and J 0 bases; nucleotides not matched to a gene: 16. The CDR3 protein is CASSVYALRQGMDSGANVLTF. The CDR3 DNA reads TGTGCCAGCAGCGTATACGCCCTAAGACAGGGTATGGACTCTGGGGCCAACGTCCTGACTTTC.

The chain links TRBV6-1 to TRBJ2-2; D is perhaps TRBD1 (6 bases). The V gene's germline CDR1 is MNHNS and CDR2 SASEGT. There are 16 residues in the CDR3. V lost 4 bases and J 1 base, leaving 13 bases between the germline ends. The CDR3 loop is CASSGSRGLNTGELFF. Written as DNA, the CDR3 is TGTGCCAGCAGTGGATCCAGGGGATTGAACACCGGGGAGCTGTTTTTT.

This clone was recorded once. The J gene is TRBJ2-1, the V gene TRBV29-1; TRBD2 agrees at 7 bases. There are 19 residues in the CDR3. V gave up 3 bases and J gave up 0 bases; unmatched junction bases: 17. The germline CDR1 and CDR2 sequences are SQVTM and ANQGSEA. In DNA, the CDR3 is TGCAGCGTTGAGTTTATGGGACTATCGAGAAAAAGCTCCTACAATGAGCAGTTCTTC. It is translated as CSVEFMGLSRKSSYNEQFF.

The chain couples TRBV7-2 to TRBJ2-7; the D gene could be TRBD1 or TRBD2 (6 bases each). The germline V gene has CDR1 SGHTA and CDR2 FQGNSA. The V gene lost 5 bases and the J gene lost 1 base, with 24 bases spanning the gap. The CDR3 contains 18 residues. For the CDR3, the DNA is TGTGCCAGCAGCCGCTCAGAAGGGGGGCAGAACTTTTCCTACGAGCAGTACTTC. Translation gives CASSRSEGGQNFSYEQYF. Full variable domain (missing parts from reference TRBV7-2 and TRBJ2-7): GAGVSQSPSNKVTEKGKDVELRCDPISGHTALYWYRQSLGQGLEFLIYFQGNSAPDKSGLPSDRFSAERTGGSVSTLTIQRTQQEDSAVYLCASSRSEGGQNFSYEQYFGPGTRLTVT.

V is TRBV18 and J is TRBJ1-5, with D unclear. V lost 3 bases, J lost 6 bases, and 9 bases lay in between. Germline loops: CDR1 KGHSH, CDR2 LQKENI. The CDR3 loop spans 13 amino acids. CDR3 protein: CASSPLEGQPQHF. In DNA form, the CDR3 reads TGTGCCAGCTCACCCCTTGAAGGTCAGCCCCAGCATTTT.

This clone was counted between two and nine times. The gene calls are TRBV5-1 and TRBJ1-6; D is uncertain. The CDR3 is 19 residues long. Germline lookup yields CDR1 SGHRS and CDR2 YFSETQ. The germline V and J ends were trimmed by 3 bases and 9 bases, with 28 bases remaining between them. DNA of the CDR3: TGCGCCAGCAGCTCATCCCCAAACGAAAGGGCTACAGAATCTTCACCCCTCCACTTT. Translation gives CASSSSPNERATESSPLHF.

This chain joins TRBV29-1 and TRBJ2-3; a possible D gene is TRBD2 (6 bases). Germline values: CDR1 SQVTM, CDR2 ANQGSEA. The V end was cut by 6 bases, the J end by 0 bases, with 25 bases between. The CDR3 is 18 amino acids. CDR3 nucleotides: TGCAGCGTCCAACCCCCCCCCGGACTAAAGATTAGCACAGATACGCAGTATTTT. Protein product: CSVQPPPGLKISTDTQYF.